The sequence of this T cell receptor (beta chain) was determined in a study of T cell responses to AZD1222 COVID-19 vaccine. Findings and limits, study-wide: Unmutated variant regions reportedly attract nearly half of all spike-specific TCRs. Spike-specific TCR breadth and depth rose after two AZD1222 doses. Most donors were white British, females outnumbered males, and clonal diversity was possibly underestimated.

The repertoire was sequenced with immunoSEQ multiplex PCR; TCRdb's copy has only in-frame clones and lacks some. The repertoire has 90,000 to 140,000 clones, about 91% of them found once; the top ten carry 35% to 50%. Per germline, CDR1 MNHEY and CDR2 SVGAGI. The V and J ends lost 4 bases and 4 bases, in that order; junction bases with no gene match: 5. The CDR3 is made up of 14 amino acids. This clone occurred once. Its antigen is not known. Sequencing used peripheral blood, obtained 28 days after the second AZD1222 dose. The chain uses TRBV6-5 and TRBJ2-3; the match to TRBD1 covers 7 bases. This sequence was found in an adult who received the AZD1222 COVID-19 vaccine. As DNA, the CDR3 is TGTGCCAGCAGTTCCCCCCAGGGGGCAGATACGCAGTATTTT. Amino acids: CASSSPQGADTQYF.